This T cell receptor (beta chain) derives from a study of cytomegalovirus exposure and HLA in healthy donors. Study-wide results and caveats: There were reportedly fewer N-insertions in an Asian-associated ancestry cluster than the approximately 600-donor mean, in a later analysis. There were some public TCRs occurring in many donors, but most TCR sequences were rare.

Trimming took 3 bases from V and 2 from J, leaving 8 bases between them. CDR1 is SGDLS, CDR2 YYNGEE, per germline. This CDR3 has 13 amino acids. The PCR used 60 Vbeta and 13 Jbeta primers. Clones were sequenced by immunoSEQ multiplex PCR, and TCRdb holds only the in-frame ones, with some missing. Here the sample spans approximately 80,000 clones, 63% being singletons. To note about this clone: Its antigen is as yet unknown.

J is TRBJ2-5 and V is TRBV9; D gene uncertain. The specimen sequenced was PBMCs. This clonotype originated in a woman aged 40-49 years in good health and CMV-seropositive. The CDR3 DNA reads TGTGCCAGCAGCGAGAGCGAGCAAGAGACCCAGTACTTC. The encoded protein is CASSESEQETQYF.